Listed here are 20 T cell receptor beta chains from one sample, sequenced in a study of blood T cells in healthy people across ages. Using a J-beta primer mix together with a sample-barcoded 5' primer, a second PCR was run for about 6 to 11 cycles. TCRdb called the 5' RACE reads again in MiXCR, with one record for every CDR3 protein. Among around 1,500,000 distinct CDR3 sequences listed, about 30% were seen once. The sequenced sample was blood. Receptor source: a woman aged 25 to 39 in good health.

This clonotype turned up a few times. The rearrangement joins TRBV7-2 to TRBJ1-4, with 8 positions matching TRBD1. With V trimmed by 5 bases and J by 8 bases, 4 bases remained unmatched. Germline assignment: CDR1 SGHTA and CDR2 FQGNSA. This CDR3 spans 13 amino acids. The CDR3 loop is CASSPQGAEKLFF. The CDR3 bases are TGTGCCAGCAGCCCCCAGGGGGCGGAAAAACTGTTTTTT.

This clonotype occurred a few times. The chain joins TRBV29-1 to TRBJ2-3, with TRBD2 identical over 9 bases. Unmatched junction bases numbered 12, after V lost 0 bases and J lost 8 bases. The length of the CDR3 is 16 residues. Per the germline V gene, CDR1 is SQVTM and CDR2 is ANQGSEA. The CDR3, as DNA: TGCAGCGTTGAAGAACCTAGCGGGAAAGACCCAGGTACGCAGTATTTT. As protein: CSVEEPSGKDPGTQYF.

A remark on this clonotype: A junction end diverges from the germline sequence, so it may reflect a read error. This chain connects TRBV7-9 to TRBJ2-5; D is perhaps TRBD1 or TRBD2 (5 bases each). Germline V gene data show CDR1 as SEHNR and CDR2 as FQNEAQ (reference sequence). The CDR3 is 14 residues long. Written as DNA, the CDR3 is TGTACCAGCAGCTACGACCGACAGACCGGGGCCCAGTACTTC. This encodes CTSSYDRQTGAQYF.

J is TRBJ1-2 and V is TRBV12-3 or TRBV12-4; D is possibly TRBD1 (5 bases). This CDR3 comprises 15 residues. Trimming took off 3 bases at V and 6 bases at J, with 17 bases between the two ends. The CDR3 DNA reads as TGTGCCAGCAGTTTGACCTCAGGGACCCTCCATGGCTACACCTTC. Its translation: CASSLTSGTLHGYTF.

Comments on this clonotype: Just one base apart from a much larger clone, this may be a read error. Here the CDR3 omits its conserved ending phenylalanine or tryptophan, so a read error is the likely source. This chain connects TRBV6-2 or TRBV6-3 to TRBJ2-7; no definite D call. This CDR3 region has 17 residues. V lost 3 bases, J lost 0 bases, and 18 bases lay in between. CDR1 MNHEY and CDR2 SVGEGT come from the germline V gene. DNA for the CDR3: TGTGCCAGCAGTTATGTCCAGTCACCGGTCGGCTCCTACGAGCAGTACTTG. This translates into CASSYVQSPVGSYEQYL.

This clonotype was seen a handful of times. The rearrangement joins TRBV4-1 to TRBJ2-3; D remains ambiguous. Looked up from germline, CDR1 is MGHRA and CDR2 is YSYEKL. The CDR3 is 14 amino acids. V was trimmed by 3 bases and J by 2 bases, leaving 9 bases between them. CDR3 sequence reads: CASSHGLITDTQYF. The CDR3 nucleotides are TGCGCCAGCAGCCATGGTTTAATCACAGATACGCAGTATTTT.

This chain joins TRBV7-2 and TRBJ2-2; tentative D call: TRBD1 (6 bases). CDR1 is SGHTA, CDR2 FQGNSA, per germline. This CDR3 is built from 15 residues. V was cut by 2 bases and J by 6 bases, with 13 bases left in between. The CDR3 DNA is TGTGCCAGCAGCTTACCGCAGGGGATCGCCGGGGAGCTGTTTTTT. This codes for CASSLPQGIAGELFF.

With regard to this clonotype: A much larger clone lies one base from this, so it may be a read error. The chain couples TRBV27 to TRBJ1-4; 7 nucleotides line up with TRBD1. Germline CDR1 MNHEY, CDR2 SMNVEV (reference sequence). CDR3 length equals 16 residues. V was clipped by 6 bases and J by 7 bases; unmatched bases: 14. The CDR3 sequence is CASSLRTGRNREKLFF. In DNA form, the CDR3 reads TGTGCCAGCAGCCTTAGGACAGGACGGAACCGTGAAAAACTGTTTTTT.

Regarding this clonotype: One junction end disagrees with the germline gene, perhaps due to a read error. The CDR3 is CANSLVGYEQYF. The CDR3 DNA reads TGTGCCAACAGCTTAGTGGGATACGAGCAGTACTTC. The V call is TRBV7-9, the J call TRBJ2-7; no definite D call. Looked up from germline, CDR1 is SEHNR and CDR2 is FQNEAQ (reference sequence). This CDR3 is built from 12 residues.

This sequence joins TRBV28 and TRBJ1-2, with 10 bases fitting TRBD1. This CDR3 region has 15 residues. The V gene end was trimmed by 6 bases and the J gene end by 3 bases; junction bases not matched to a gene: 7. The germline CDR1 and CDR2 sequences are MDHEN and SYDVKM. In DNA, the CDR3 is TGTGCCAGCAGCACGACCGGACAGGGGGACTATGGCTACACCTTC. Its translation is CASSTTGQGDYGYTF.

There are many counts of this clonotype. The chain joins TRBV20-1 to TRBJ2-5; 7 bases match TRBD1. Germline V gives CDR1 DFQATT, CDR2 SNEGSKA (reference sequence). V lost 3 bases and J lost 5; bases outside the gene matches: 6. There are 13 residues in the CDR3. The CDR3: CSASSRTGETQYF. The CDR3 DNA is TGCAGTGCTAGTTCTCGGACAGGCGAGACCCAGTACTTC.

Note on this clonotype: No conserved phenylalanine or tryptophan ends this CDR3, so it is likely a read error. This rearrangement joins TRBV12-3 or TRBV12-4 to TRBJ2-3; possible D gene TRBD2, 5 bases. This CDR3 has 14 residues. Written as DNA, the CDR3 is TGTGCCAGCAGTTTCGGTGGGAAGGGAGATGCGCAGTATTCT. As protein: CASSFGGKGDAQYS.

The genes are TRBV4-3 and TRBJ2-1; 9 bases are shared with TRBD2. The J segment lost 8 bases and the V segment lost 3 bases, leaving 14 bases of the junction unmatched. The CDR3 extends over 17 amino acids. Looked up from germline, CDR1 is LGHNA and CDR2 is YSLEER. The CDR3 nucleotides read TGCGCCAGCAGCCATGAATCTATAGCGGGAGACCCCCATGAGCAGTTCTTC. Its translation: CASSHESIAGDPHEQFF.

The chain is built from TRBV7-9 and TRBJ2-5; 9 bases fit TRBD1. CDR3 length: 16 amino acids. The germline V gene encodes CDR1 SEHNR and CDR2 FQNEAQ (reference sequence). After removal of 1 base from V and 11 bases from J, the junction contained 14 bases not matched to a gene. The CDR3 spells CASSLVGTGTLDEQYF. CDR3 nucleotide sequence: TGTGCCAGCAGCTTAGTAGGGACAGGGACCCTCGATGAGCAGTACTTC.

This clonotype has a count of ten or more. The chain combines TRBV29-1 with TRBJ2-1, with D perhaps given as TRBD1 or TRBD2 (6 bases each). This CDR3 has 15 residues. Germline CDR1 and CDR2: SQVTM and ANQGSEA. The V end was cut by 7 bases, the J end by 3 bases, with 19 bases between. The CDR3 DNA reads TGCAGCGCCGAGGGGTTACAGGGACTCTACAATGAGCAGTTCTTC. Its translation is CSAEGLQGLYNEQFF.

CDR3: CASSLALKREVRYNEQFF. The CDR3 coding sequence is TGTGCCAGCAGCTTAGCGCTTAAGCGGGAGGTACGTTACAATGAGCAGTTCTTC. The rearrangement links TRBV7-2 to TRBJ2-1; 9 bases line up with TRBD2. The CDR3 spans 18 residues. The germline V gene encodes CDR1 SGHTA and CDR2 FQGNSA. After removal of 0 bases from V and 4 bases from J, the junction contained 10 bases not matched to a gene. The whole variable domain, remainder taken from reference TRBV7-2 and TRBJ2-1, is GAGVSQSPSNKVTEKGKDVELRCDPISGHTALYWYRQSLGQGLEFLIYFQGNSAPDKSGLPSDRFSAERTGGSVSTLTIQRTQQEDSAVYLCASSLALKREVRYNEQFFGPGTRLTVL.

This clonotype was observed a few times. V gene TRBV7-2 combines with J gene TRBJ1-2, with D perhaps TRBD1 (6 bases). Deletions cut 7 bases from V and 8 bases from J, with 26 bases between. Germline V gives CDR1 SGHTA, CDR2 FQGNSA. CDR3 length: 16 amino acids. The CDR3 region is CASIEGVSNRVGGYTF. CDR3 coding DNA: TGTGCCAGCATCGAAGGGGTTTCGAACAGGGTCGGCGGCTACACCTTC.

The sample holds one count of this clonotype. This chain connects TRBV3-1 to TRBJ2-1; no clear D. The V gene lost 0 bases and the J gene lost 5 bases, with 14 bases spanning the gap. From germline, CDR1 is LGHDT and CDR2 YNNKEL (reference sequence). CDR3 length equals 16 residues. The CDR3 nucleotides are TGTGCCAGCAGCCAAGAACTGGCTAAATTTAACAATGAGCAGTTCTTC. Encoded protein: CASSQELAKFNNEQFF.

In this sample, this clonotype turned up a few times. The rearrangement joins TRBV12-3 or TRBV12-4 to TRBJ1-2; no reliable D call. The CDR3 is 14 residues long. V was trimmed by 4 bases and J by 2 bases, leaving 11 bases between them. The CDR3 loop reads CASSYTRVNYGYTF. The CDR3 DNA is TGTGCCAGCAGTTACACGAGGGTAAACTATGGCTACACCTTC.

The chain joins TRBV13 to TRBJ2-5; no clear D. Trimming removed 4 bases from V and 2 bases from J, with 5 bases in between. Germline-derived CDR1 and CDR2 are PRHDT and FYEKMQ (reference sequence). This CDR3 is built from 12 residues. CDR3 protein: CASSSMQETQYF. Written as DNA, the CDR3 is TGTGCCAGCAGCTCTATGCAAGAGACCCAGTACTTC.